The present T cell receptor (beta chain) was sequenced within a study of blood T cell repertoires in COVID-19. Whole-study context: In each case, the material was cDNA or gDNA derived from T cells, B-cell-depleted T cells, or PBMCs.

Those who participated ranged in age from about 18 to 89 years and resided in about two dozen US areas. Recovered participants had two consecutive negative NP/OP PCR tests, healthcare professional clearance, or symptom resolution. The repertoire was sequenced with immunoSEQ multiplex PCR; TCRdb's copy has only in-frame clones and lacks some. The sample lists 150,000 to 250,000 clones; roughly 87% were seen once. Trimming took off 3 bases at V and 2 bases at J, with 7 bases between the two ends. The CDR3 sequence is 14 residues long. Germline V CDR1 and CDR2: MGHRA, YSYEKL. The receptor comes from a woman aged 25 to 39 who had recovered from COVID-19. Sequencing was done on a sample of PBMCs or T cells enriched from blood (not recorded which). This chain uses TRBV4-1 with TRBJ1-4; D gene uncertain. CDR3 amino acids: CASSHGVTNEKLFF. As DNA, the CDR3 is TGCGCCAGCAGCCACGGGGTCACTAATGAAAAACTGTTTTTT.